This T cell receptor (beta chain) was obtained from a study of OX40 agonist ivuxolimab in advanced cancers. Study in general: Two cutaneous melanoma patients and one hepatocellular carcinoma patient, three in all, had partial responses. Findings of the study overall: Near-lowest levels of clonal expansion characterized partial responders at 0.1-3.0 mg/kg. The mean number of expanded clones was higher in CD8+ T cells than in CD4+.

Generated by immunoSEQ multiplex PCR, the TCRdb table keeps only in-frame clones and is missing some. The table has fewer than 85,000 clones, roughly 86% seen once. Comments on this clone: Antigen specificity is unknown.

Researchers took blood at baseline, on cycle 4 day 1, and on cycle 7 day 1. This sample comprised CD4+ or CD8+ T cells sorted from blood, obtained in a trial of the OX40 agonist ivuxolimab. The sequence came from an adult with an advanced solid tumor such as melanoma, head and neck, liver or kidney cancer.

CDR3 sequence reads: CASSLAGLNYGYTF. For the CDR3, the DNA is TGTGCCAGCAGCTTAGCAGGTCTTAACTATGGCTACACCTTC. This sequence joins TRBV7-9 and TRBJ1-2; the D is unclear. In germline, CDR1 is SEHNR, CDR2 FQNEAQ (reference sequence). The length of the CDR3 is 14 residues. The germline V and J ends were trimmed by 0 bases and 1 base, with 6 bases remaining between them.